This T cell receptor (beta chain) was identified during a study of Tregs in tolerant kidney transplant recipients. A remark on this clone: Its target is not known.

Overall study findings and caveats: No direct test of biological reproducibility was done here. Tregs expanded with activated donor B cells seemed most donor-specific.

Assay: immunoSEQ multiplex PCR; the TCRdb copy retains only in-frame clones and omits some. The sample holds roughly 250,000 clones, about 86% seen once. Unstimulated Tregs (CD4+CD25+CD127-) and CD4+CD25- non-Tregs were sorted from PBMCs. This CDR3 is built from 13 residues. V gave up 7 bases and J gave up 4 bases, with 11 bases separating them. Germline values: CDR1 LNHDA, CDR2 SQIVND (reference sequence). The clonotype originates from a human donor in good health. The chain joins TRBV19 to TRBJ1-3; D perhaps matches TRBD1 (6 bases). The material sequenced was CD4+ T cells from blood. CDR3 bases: TGTGCCAGTACCAGGGGCAGGGGAAACACCATATATTTT. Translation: CASTRGRGNTIYF.